These 14 T cell receptor beta chains were all obtained from the same sample, sequenced in a study of PD-L1 blockade in urothelial cancer. Profiling relied on immunoSEQ multiplex PCR, and the TCRdb table lists in-frame clones only, not all of them. The table lists about 79,000 clones, 85% of them singletons. Time point reported: pretreatment peripheral blood. The sample was PBMCs, taken around atezolizumab (anti-PD-L1) treatment. The receptor set was obtained from a man aged 35-49 years with urothelial cancer.

This chain links TRBV2 with TRBJ2-7, with TRBD2 identical over 11 bases. The CDR3 is 14 amino acids. CDR1 SNHLY and CDR2 FYNNEI come from the germline V gene. V gave up 8 bases and J gave up 7 bases; unmatched junction bases: 10. The CDR3 spells CASLSQLAGEEQYF. DNA for the CDR3: TGTGCCAGCCTGTCCCAACTAGCGGGAGAGGAGCAGTACTTC.

The rearrangement uses TRBV7-9 and TRBJ1-2; TRBD1 agrees at 8 bases. Germline V gives CDR1 SEHNR, CDR2 FQNEAQ (reference sequence). The V and J ends lost 7 bases and 6 bases, in that order; junction bases with no gene match: 10. The CDR3 runs to 14 residues. CDR3 loop: CASIIQGAWDGYTF. The CDR3 DNA follows: TGTGCCAGCATTATCCAGGGGGCCTGGGATGGCTACACCTTC.

This chain uses TRBV30 with TRBJ1-1; D call uncertain. Germline CDR1 GTSNPN, CDR2 SVGIG (reference sequence). CDR3 length equals 13 residues. V was shortened by 0 bases and J by 3 bases, with 8 bases between the two germline ends. CDR3 in amino acids: CAWSVEVYTEAFF. Here the CDR3 DNA reads TGTGCCTGGAGTGTCGAGGTTTACACTGAAGCTTTCTTT.

The V call is TRBV27, the J call TRBJ1-3, with TRBD1 matching 7 bases. Losses at the gene ends were 3 bases for V and 2 bases for J; bases not matched to a gene: 4. This CDR3 is 15 amino acids long. Germline V gives CDR1 MNHEY, CDR2 SMNVEV (reference sequence). The CDR3 loop reads CASSLEGATGNTIYF. In DNA form, the CDR3 reads TGTGCCAGCAGTTTGGAGGGGGCAACTGGAAACACCATATATTTT.

The V and J genes are TRBV6-6 and TRBJ1-5; no definite D call. Germline V gene lookup returns CDR1 MNHNY and CDR2 SVGAGI (reference sequence). The V gene lost 4 bases and the J gene lost 0 bases, with 7 bases spanning the gap. The CDR3 runs to 14 residues. DNA for the CDR3: TGTGCCAGCAGTTCCGGAGATAGCAATCAGCCCCAGCATTTT. Encoded protein: CASSSGDSNQPQHF.

This clone was seen only a few times. This chain joins TRBV29-1 and TRBJ2-7, with a tentative D call TRBD2 (6 bases). The length of the CDR3 is 13 residues. CDR1 and CDR2 (germline): SQVTM, ANQGSEA. Trimming removed 5 bases from V and 0 bases from J, with 11 bases in between. The CDR3 sequence is CSVRGGISYEQYF. In nucleotides, the CDR3 is TGCAGCGTTCGGGGCGGGATCTCCTACGAGCAGTACTTC.

This chain connects TRBV7-6 to TRBJ2-5; D perhaps matches TRBD1 (6 bases). V dropped 1 base and J dropped 2 bases, with 8 bases sitting between them. Germline loops: CDR1 SGHVS, CDR2 FNYEAQ. This CDR3 contains 14 residues. The CDR3 sequence is CASSLDGQQETQYF. The CDR3, as DNA: TGTGCCAGCAGCTTAGACGGACAGCAAGAGACCCAGTACTTC.

The rearrangement uses TRBV6-6 and TRBJ1-5, with 7 bases aligning to TRBD1. The CDR3 loop spans 14 amino acids. Per the germline V gene, CDR1 is MNHNY and CDR2 is SVGAGI (reference sequence). The ends lost 5 bases at V and 5 bases at J; junction bases unmatched: 6. The CDR3 nucleotides are TGTGCCAGCAGTACATGGACAGGCGATCAGCCCCAGCATTTT. Translating it yields CASSTWTGDQPQHF.

This clone was seen only once. The CDR3 region is CASRFGRQGGTEAFF. The CDR3 region has the DNA TGTGCCAGCAGGTTCGGACGACAGGGGGGAACTGAAGCTTTCTTT. The V call is TRBV5-5, the J call TRBJ1-1; TRBD1 matches at 9 bases. This CDR3 region has 15 residues. Germline values: CDR1 SGHKS, CDR2 YYEKEE (reference sequence). Trimming removed 5 bases from V and 5 bases from J; junction bases left unmatched: 10.

The CDR3 DNA sequence: TGTGCCTGGACTGAATGGGAGGTTACCCGAGGGTCTGGGGCCAACGTCCTGACTTTC. Residues: CAWTEWEVTRGSGANVLTF. The chain recombines TRBV30 with TRBJ2-6, with D tentatively TRBD2 (6 bases). The CDR3 loop spans 19 amino acids. Trimming removed 4 bases from V and 1 base from J, with 23 bases in between. Germline CDR1 GTSNPN, CDR2 SVGIG (reference sequence).

In nucleotides, the CDR3 is TGTGCCAGCAGTTACTCAACAGGGGACGAGCAGTTCTTC. Its protein product is CASSYSTGDEQFF. The chain is built from TRBV6-6 and TRBJ2-1; 7 bases fit TRBD1. Germline values: CDR1 MNHNY, CDR2 SVGAGI (reference sequence). CDR3 size: 13 residues. After removal of 0 bases from V and 10 bases from J, the junction contained 3 bases not matched to a gene.

The rearrangement uses TRBV5-1 and TRBJ2-2; TRBD2 agrees at 10 bases. Trimming took 4 bases from V and 7 from J; bases not matched to a gene: 13. Germline CDR1 and CDR2: SGHRS and YFSETQ. The CDR3 runs 17 residues. CDR3 region: CASSPASGRGYGGELFF. CDR3 bases: TGCGCCAGCAGCCCGGCCAGCGGGAGGGGTTATGGCGGGGAGCTGTTTTTT.

The chain couples TRBV30 to TRBJ1-1; no clear D. V was shortened by 0 bases and J by 4 bases, with 9 bases between the two germline ends. Per germline, CDR1 GTSNPN and CDR2 SVGIG (reference sequence). The length of the CDR3 is 13 residues. CDR3 sequence: CAWSVRGLTEAFF. CDR3 coding DNA: TGTGCCTGGAGTGTGAGAGGACTCACTGAAGCTTTCTTT.

The chain has TRBV7-9 and TRBJ2-2, with TRBD1 matching over 8 bases. V shed 2 bases and J 7 bases; nucleotides not matched to a gene: 3. Per germline, CDR1 SEHNR and CDR2 FQNEAQ (reference sequence). The CDR3 has 14 residues. CDR3 loop: CASSLQGASGELFF. The CDR3 nucleotides are TGTGCCAGCAGCTTACAGGGGGCAAGCGGGGAGCTGTTTTTT.